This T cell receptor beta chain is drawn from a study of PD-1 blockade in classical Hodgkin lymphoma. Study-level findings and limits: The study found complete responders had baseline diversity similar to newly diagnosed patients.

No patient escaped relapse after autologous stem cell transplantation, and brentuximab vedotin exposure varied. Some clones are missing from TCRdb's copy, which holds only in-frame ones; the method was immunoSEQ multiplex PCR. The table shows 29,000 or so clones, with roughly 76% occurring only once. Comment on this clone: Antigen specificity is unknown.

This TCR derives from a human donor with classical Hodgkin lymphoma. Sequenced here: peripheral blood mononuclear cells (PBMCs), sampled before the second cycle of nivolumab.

CDR3 residues: CASSLRAALGGYTF. The CDR3 nucleotides read TGTGCCAGCAGTTTACGGGCAGCCCTGGGAGGCTACACCTTC. This chain uses TRBV27 with TRBJ1-2; D remains ambiguous. The CDR3 runs to 14 residues. The germline CDR1 and CDR2 sequences are MNHEY and SMNVEV (reference sequence). V was clipped by 2 bases and J by 8 bases, with 15 bases between them.